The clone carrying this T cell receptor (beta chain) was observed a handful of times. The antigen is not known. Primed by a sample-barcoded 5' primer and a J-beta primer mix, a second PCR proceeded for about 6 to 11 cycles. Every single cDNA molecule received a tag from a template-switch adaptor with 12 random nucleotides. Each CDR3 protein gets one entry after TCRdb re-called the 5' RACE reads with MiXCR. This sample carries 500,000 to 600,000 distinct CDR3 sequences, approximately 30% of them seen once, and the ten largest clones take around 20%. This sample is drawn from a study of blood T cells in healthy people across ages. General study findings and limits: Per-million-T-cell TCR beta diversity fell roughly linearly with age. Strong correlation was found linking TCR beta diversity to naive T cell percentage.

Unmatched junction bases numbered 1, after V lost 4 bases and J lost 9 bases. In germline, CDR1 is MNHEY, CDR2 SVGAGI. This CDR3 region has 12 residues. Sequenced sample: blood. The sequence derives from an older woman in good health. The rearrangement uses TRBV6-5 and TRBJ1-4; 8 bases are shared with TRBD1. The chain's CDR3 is CASSWDRKKLFF. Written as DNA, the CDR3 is TGTGCCAGCAGTTGGGACAGGAAAAAACTGTTTTTT.